Reported below is one T cell receptor (beta chain). What it binds is not known. This entry comes from a study of cytomegalovirus exposure and HLA in healthy donors. Whole-study findings and limits: The study recorded 160 or so TCR beta chains that were cytomegalovirus-associated. Diagnosis of cytomegalovirus status made by the classifier reportedly showed high specificity and sensitivity.

Trimming took 5 bases from V and 0 from J, leaving 14 bases between them. Germline CDR1 SEHNR, CDR2 FQNEAQ (reference sequence). The CDR3 is made up of 16 amino acids. Sequencing used immunoSEQ multiplex PCR; TCRdb keeps in-frame clones, though not all of them. The table shows under 200,000 clones, with around 96% occurring only once. The source material was PBMCs. J is TRBJ2-4 and V is TRBV7-9; tentative D call: TRBD1 (5 bases). The receptor was isolated from a young woman in good health and CMV-seronegative. DNA for the CDR3: TGTGCCAGCAGCCCAGCCCGACAGTTAGCCAAAAACATTCAGTACTTC. This encodes CASSPARQLAKNIQYF.